Many counts were recorded for the clone carrying this T cell receptor beta chain. Its antigen is still unknown. The germline CDR1 and CDR2 sequences are SGHRS and YFSETQ. This CDR3 contains 15 residues. V was shortened by 0 bases and J by 2 bases, with 10 bases between the two germline ends. TCRalpha and TCRbeta libraries used 5'RACE with constant-segment primers and UMIs. TCRdb recomputed calls from the 5' RACE reads with MiXCR, one row per CDR3 protein. Of a few hundred thousand distinct CDR3 sequences listed, roughly 15% are singletons. The data were taken from a study of T-cell memory formation after mild COVID-19. The study, taken as a whole, reports: Contracting clones localized mainly to CM and EM when CD4+ and mainly to EMRA when CD8+.

This rearrangement joins TRBV5-1 to TRBJ2-3, with D unresolved. This clonotype was obtained from a man younger than 35 who had mild COVID-19 (a few samples of this study predate the infection). Cell type and time point are not known. Sequenced: PBMCs or a T cell subset sorted from them (not recorded which). CDR3: CASSLDGRSTDTQYF. As DNA, the CDR3 is TGCGCCAGCAGCTTGGATGGCAGATCCACAGATACGCAGTATTTT.